This T cell receptor beta chain was profiled in a study of shared clonotypes between healthy human individuals. Study-level findings and limits: Among non-shared clonotypes, generation probabilities were lower than among those shared by all four donors. Clonotype sharing across several donors was observed for about 4.8% of naive CD4 clonotypes. Expectations were that clonotype sharing among donors would be affected by sequencing depth.

Per sorted-subset replicate PCR, input was 150 to 250 ng DNA, representing roughly 28,000 T cell genomes. The table came from immunoSEQ multiplex PCR; TCRdb's copy has only in-frame clones and leaves some out. The table shows 1.4 million to 1.5 million clones, with around 97% occurring only once. A single count supports this clone. The antigen is not known. The clonotype originates from a man in his thirties or forties in good health. Material for sequencing was naive CD4+ T cells sorted from blood. Documented subset: CD45RA+ positively selected.

CDR3 nucleotide sequence: TGTGCCAGCAGTTACTCGGGGCAGTACAATGAGCAGTTCTTC. Amino acids: CASSYSGQYNEQFF. The V call is TRBV6-6, the J call TRBJ2-1; weak D call: TRBD1 (5 bases). Germline loops: CDR1 MNHNY, CDR2 SVGAGI (reference sequence). The CDR3 contains 14 residues. V lost 0 bases and J 4 bases, leaving 7 bases between the germline ends.